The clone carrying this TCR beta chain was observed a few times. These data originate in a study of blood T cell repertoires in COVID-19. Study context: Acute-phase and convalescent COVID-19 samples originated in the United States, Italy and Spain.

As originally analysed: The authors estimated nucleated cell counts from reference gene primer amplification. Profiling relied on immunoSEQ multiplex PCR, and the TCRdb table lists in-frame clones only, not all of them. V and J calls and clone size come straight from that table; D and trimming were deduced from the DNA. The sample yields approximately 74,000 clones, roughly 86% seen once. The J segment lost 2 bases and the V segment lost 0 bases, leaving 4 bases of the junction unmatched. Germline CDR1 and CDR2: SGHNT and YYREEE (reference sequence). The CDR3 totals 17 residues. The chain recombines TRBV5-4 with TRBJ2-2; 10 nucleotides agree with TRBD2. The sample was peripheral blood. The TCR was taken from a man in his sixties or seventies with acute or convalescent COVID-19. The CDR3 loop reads CASSLDPSGGNTGELFF. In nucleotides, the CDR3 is TGTGCCAGCAGCTTGGACCCTAGCGGGGGTAACACCGGGGAGCTGTTTTTT. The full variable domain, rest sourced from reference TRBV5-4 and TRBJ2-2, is ETGVTQSPTHLIKTRGQQVTLRCSSQSGHNTVSWYQQALGQGPQFIFQYYREEENGRGNFPPRFSGLQFPNYSSELNVNALELDDSALYLCASSLDPSGGNTGELFFGEGSRLTVL.